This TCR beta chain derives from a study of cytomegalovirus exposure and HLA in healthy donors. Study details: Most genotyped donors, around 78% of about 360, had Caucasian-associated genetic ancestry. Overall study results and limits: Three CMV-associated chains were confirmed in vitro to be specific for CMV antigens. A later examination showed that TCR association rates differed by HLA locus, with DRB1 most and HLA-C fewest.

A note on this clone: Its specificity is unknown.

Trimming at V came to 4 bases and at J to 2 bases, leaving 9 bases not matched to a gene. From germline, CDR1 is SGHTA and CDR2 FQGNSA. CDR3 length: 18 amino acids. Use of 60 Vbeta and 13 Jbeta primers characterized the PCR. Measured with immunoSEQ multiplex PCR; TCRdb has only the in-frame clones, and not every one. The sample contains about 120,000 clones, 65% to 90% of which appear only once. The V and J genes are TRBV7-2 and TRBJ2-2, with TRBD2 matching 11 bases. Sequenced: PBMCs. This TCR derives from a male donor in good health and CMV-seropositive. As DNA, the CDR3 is TGTGCCAGCAGCTCGACCTTTACTAGCGGGAGAAACACCGGGGAGCTGTTTTTT. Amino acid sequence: CASSSTFTSGRNTGELFF.